This TCR delta chain emerged from a study of Vδ1+ human thymocytes. General observations from the study: Unlike peripheral blood Vdelta1+ controls, thymic delta-chain sequences included about 20% Vdelta2 and few Vdelta3. Thymic TRG and TRD repertoires appeared highly polyclonal, with Gaussian CDR3 length distributions.

Trimming took 3 bases from V and 2 from J, leaving 13 bases between them. CDR1 is TSWWSYY and CDR2 is QGS in the germline V gene. CDR3 length: 15 residues. Extracted RNA was reverse transcribed into cDNA. The CDR3 regions were amplified by multiplex PCR from V-gene primers to a constant-region primer. TCRdb applied CATT to the multiplex PCR reads for clone calling. Among about 58,000 delta-chain clones listed, approximately 16% were seen once. In regard to this clone: What it recognizes is unknown.

The receptor was derived from a girl under three years old who had congenital heart surgery. Sequenced sample: Vdelta1+ gamma-delta thymocytes from the thymus. Subset described: FACS-sorted CD3+ TCRalphabeta- TCRVdelta1+ TCRVdelta2- thymocytes. This sequence joins TRDV1 and TRDJ1, with D uncertain. The CDR3 nucleotides read TGTGCTCTTGGGGATCCTTTGGTCCGAACCGATAAACTCATCTTT. Translated: CALGDPLVRTDKLIF.